The entry below describes one T cell receptor (beta chain). The antigen remains undetermined. Combined were second doses at about 4 or about 12 weeks. The source of the sample is a study of T cell responses to AZD1222 COVID-19 vaccine. V gave up 5 bases and J gave up 3 bases, with 11 bases separating them. Germline V gene sequence: CDR1 MNHEY, CDR2 SVGAGI. The CDR3 loop spans 13 amino acids. Data came from immunoSEQ multiplex PCR; TCRdb stores just in-frame clones and leaves some out. Of 250,000 to 300,000 clones in the sample, around 93% were seen once. Study conclusions and caveats: Possibly, clonal diversity was underestimated; donors were largely white British and included more females. Following two doses of AZD1222, Spike-specific TCR breadth and depth rose.

This chain joins TRBV6-5 and TRBJ2-7; the D is unclear. The sequence came from an adult who received the AZD1222 COVID-19 vaccine. Specimen: peripheral blood, collected 28 days after the second AZD1222 dose. CDR3 DNA sequence: TGTGCCAGCAGTCTACAGAGAGGCTACGAGCAGTACTTC. Residues: CASSLQRGYEQYF.